Described below is a single T cell receptor (beta chain) sequence and its context. Antigen: not known. Using RNA template, CDR3s of TCR alpha and beta were amplified with iRepertoire arm-PCR. One-step reverse transcription and amplification started from approximately 100-400 ng of tissue mRNA or PBMC total RNA. Using its own MiXCR run on the multiplex PCR reads, TCRdb lists one record per CDR3 protein. The sample holds under 200,000 distinct CDR3 sequences, over 30% seen once. Germline CDR1 reads MNHNS; CDR2 reads SASEGT. Trimming took 7 bases from V and 2 from J; bases not matched to a gene: 10. The CDR3 extends over 16 amino acids. This record belongs to a study of glioma-infiltrating T cells. Study-wide points: Above-expected tissue-blood divergence occurred in all gliomas, most in low-grade ones. Tissue and blood shared very few CDR3 sequences.

The TCR was taken from a human donor with low-grade glioma or glioblastoma, undergoing nonglioma brain surgery, or in good health (not recorded which). The sequencing input was glioma tissue, nonneoplastic brain tissue, or PBMCs (not recorded which). This chain links TRBV6-1 with TRBJ2-3; 9 bases match TRBD2. The chain's CDR3 is CASTTGSGSYTDTQYF. The CDR3 DNA reads TGTGCCAGCACTACCGGTAGCGGGAGTTACACAGATACGCAGTATTTT.